The clone carrying this T cell receptor (beta chain) has only a few counts. Antigen unknown. CDR1 and CDR2 (germline): MDHEN, SYDVKM. V lost 11 bases and J lost 2; bases outside the gene matches: 13. The CDR3 totals 15 residues. This sample is drawn from a study of beta chain features in type 1 diabetes. Study-wide context: Researchers looked at 107,917,701 sorted cells across all samples. Study outcomes and limitations: Patients with Type 1 diabetes showed moderately but significantly shorter TCRB CDR3s in all four CD4+ subsets.

The entirety of the isolated RNA underwent reverse transcription, so expressed TCRB transcripts were sequenced. Clones were sequenced by immunoSEQ multiplex PCR, and TCRdb holds only the in-frame ones, with some missing. The sample comprises about 180,000 clones, more than 10% of which are singletons, and 0.62% rests with the top ten. A single heparinised draw of roughly 0.11 L on average was taken per donor. CD4+ cells of the naive, central memory, regulatory and stem cell-like memory types were sorted via CD45RO/CCR7/CD25/CD127/CD95/CD27. The sample consisted of central memory CD4+ T cells from blood. This sequence originates from a woman aged 18-29 years in good health. The chain links TRBV28 to TRBJ1-1, with 8 bases fitting TRBD1. For the CDR3, the DNA is TGTGCCGCGGGCGAATTGACAGGGGCCAACACTGAAGCTTTCTTT. Translating gives CAAGELTGANTEAFF.